The present T cell receptor (beta chain) was sequenced within a study of blood T cell repertoires in COVID-19. About the study: PBMCs, B-cell-depleted T cells, or T cells were the source of the cDNA or gDNA that made up the material.

Original processing notes: Nucleated cell number was recorded as an estimate derived from reference gene primer amplification. Clones were read by immunoSEQ multiplex PCR, and TCRdb kept only the in-frame ones, dropping some. The V and J calls and the clone size are those of that table, but D and trimming were determined from the DNA. Of hundreds of thousands of clones in the sample, 70% to 90% are singletons; the top ten hold about 3.5%. Germline CDR1 reads MNHEY; CDR2 reads SVGAGI. The V and J ends lost 7 bases and 6 bases respectively, with 16 bases between them. This CDR3 has 13 amino acids. Each participant's cohort was designated according to participant-reported clinical history.

V and J are TRBV6-5 and TRBJ2-7; D is uncertain. The sequence was obtained from a woman aged 35 to 49 with acute COVID-19. Sequencing used PBMCs or T cells enriched from blood (not recorded which). The chain's CDR3 is CASKANLETEQYF. CDR3 in DNA: TGTGCCAGCAAAGCCAACTTGGAGACCGAGCAGTACTTC.